One and the same sample provided the 5 T cell receptor beta chains below, sequenced in a study of shared clonotypes between healthy human individuals. The repertoire was sequenced with immunoSEQ multiplex PCR; TCRdb's copy has only in-frame clones and lacks some. The sample has 1,500,000 or so clones; around 97% are singletons. Sequencing used naive CD4+ T cells sorted from blood. Noted subset: CD45RA+ positively selected. The receptors were sampled from a man aged 30 to 39 in good health.

The CDR3 region has the DNA TGTGCCTGCCTAATGGGTTGGCAAAACTATGGCTACACCTTC. Translated, it gives CACLMGWQNYGYTF. The chain links TRBV30 to TRBJ1-2; unclear D gene. Germline V CDR1 and CDR2: GTSNPN, SVGIG (reference sequence). V was pared by 6 bases and J by 2 bases, with 16 bases between. This CDR3 comprises 14 residues. Supplemented by reference TRBV30 and TRBJ1-2, the full variable domain reads SQTIHQWPATLVQPVGSPLSLECTVEGTSNPNLYWYRQAAGRGLQLLFYSVGIGQISSEVPQNLSASRPQDRQFILSSKKLLLSDSGFYLCACLMGWQNYGYTFGSGTRLTVV.

The V call is TRBV10-2, the J call TRBJ1-5; D perhaps matches TRBD1 (5 bases). Germline V gene sequence: CDR1 WSHSY, CDR2 SAAADI. The CDR3 totals 14 residues. The V end was cut by 3 bases, the J end by 9 bases, with 15 bases between. CDR3 bases: TGCGCCAGCAGTGAAACGGGACTCGGGGGGCCCCAGCATTTT. This gives the protein CASSETGLGGPQHF.

The chain is built from TRBV27 and TRBJ1-3, with D perhaps matching TRBD1 (6 bases). The CDR3 spans 14 residues. The V gene lost 6 bases and the J gene lost 4 bases, with 13 bases spanning the gap. Germline lookup yields CDR1 MNHEY and CDR2 SMNVEV (reference sequence). The CDR3 DNA sequence: TGTGCCAGCAGACCAGGGGTAACCGGAAACACCATATATTTT. Protein product: CASRPGVTGNTIYF.

The chain joins TRBV6-5 to TRBJ2-3, with TRBD2 matching 8 bases. Per the germline V gene, CDR1 is MNHEY and CDR2 is SVGAGI. This CDR3 has 14 residues. Trimming cost V 5 bases and J 5 bases; bases outside gene matches: 6. Written as DNA, the CDR3 is TGTGCCAGCAGTAGGGGACTAGTAGGAGATACGCAGTATTTT. Amino acid sequence: CASSRGLVGDTQYF.

V and J are TRBV2 and TRBJ1-1; D gene unclear. Germline CDR1 and CDR2: SNHLY and FYNNEI. V dropped 6 bases and J dropped 10 bases, with 15 bases sitting between them. The CDR3 is 12 residues long. The CDR3 bases are TGTGCCAGCAGAGTAGACGGCGGAGCAGCTTTCTTT. Its translation: CASRVDGGAAFF.